This is a list of T cell receptor beta chains from one sample in a study of response to subunit inactivated influenza vaccine. TCRdb used MiXCR to reprocess the RT-PCR reads, holding one entry per CDR3 protein. The sample lists 450,000 to 600,000 distinct CDR3 sequences; about 17% were seen once. The starting material was CD4+ T cells sorted from PBMCs, obtained 23 months after vaccination. These receptors were obtained from a man aged 50 to 75 who received an inactivated influenza vaccine. CDR3s leave out the opening cysteine and the closing phenylalanine or tryptophan. Size is stated for part of the rows, as once, few or many counts, or as a class when the clone is expanded.

clone_size	v_call	j_call	cdr3_aa
.	TRBV30	TRBJ2-7	AWSPWGGYKSYEQY
few	TRBV11-1	TRBJ2-7	ASSSNVPPAEQY
.	TRBV12-3/TRBV12-4	TRBJ2-5	ASTWDRGYETQY
.	TRBV28	TRBJ1-1	ASSLARTGDLKGRAF
.	TRBV20-1	TRBJ1-6	SAMGEGSPLH
.	TRBV20-1	TRBJ2-3	SARDARTSGSTDTQY
many	TRBV20-1	TRBJ2-7	SATVQRSYEQY
few	TRBV6-1	TRBJ2-1	ASRETVSSYNEQF
.	TRBV7-9	TRBJ2-1	ASSFLRQNNEQF
.	TRBV3-1	TRBJ2-1	ASSQDWGSEQF
few	TRBV30	TRBJ2-1	AWSVPGQGRSEQF
.	TRBV4-3	TRBJ1-3	ASSQGGEGNTIY
few	TRBV28	TRBJ2-1	ASSGSASYNEQF
few	TRBV5-4	TRBJ1-5	ASSLEASQPQH
.	TRBV5-5	TRBJ2-2	ASSWTGLSNTGELF
many	TRBV12-5	TRBJ2-3	ASGLDTDTQY
few	TRBV6-2/TRBV6-3	TRBJ1-5	ASSRQGFVANQPQH
once	TRBV29-1	TRBJ2-3	SVAGAMVTDTQY
.	TRBV4-2	TRBJ2-2	ASSQDSAVHGELF
few	TRBV5-5	TRBJ2-1	ASSYGVNEQF
few	TRBV7-9	TRBJ2-1	ASRGQVTYNEQF
.	TRBV20-1	TRBJ2-3	SAKGQKHTDTQY
.	TRBV20-1	TRBJ1-5	SASRQGIVDNQPQH
many	TRBV27	TRBJ2-2	ASSGAGTGGIGELF
many	TRBV4-3	TRBJ2-7	ASSRTAGYEQY
.	TRBV7-8	TRBJ2-7	ASSLALGTAYEQY
few	TRBV4-2	TRBJ2-4	ASSQDPGGSDKNIQY
few	TRBV29-1	TRBJ2-1	SVSGPASGEQF
few	TRBV3-1	TRBJ2-1	ASSQETYNEQF
few	TRBV24-1	TRBJ2-5	ATSGAMPGKQETQY